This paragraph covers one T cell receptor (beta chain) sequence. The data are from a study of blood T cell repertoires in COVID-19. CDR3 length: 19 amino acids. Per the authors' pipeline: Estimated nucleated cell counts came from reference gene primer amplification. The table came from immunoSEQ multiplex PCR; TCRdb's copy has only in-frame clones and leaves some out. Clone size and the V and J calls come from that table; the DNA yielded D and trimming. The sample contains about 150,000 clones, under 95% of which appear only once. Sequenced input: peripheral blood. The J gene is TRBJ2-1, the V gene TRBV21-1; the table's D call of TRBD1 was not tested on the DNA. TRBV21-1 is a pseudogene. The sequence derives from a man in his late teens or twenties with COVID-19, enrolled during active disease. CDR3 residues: CASSQKCSRIDSSYNEQFF. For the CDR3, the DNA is TGTGCCAGCAGCCAGAAGTGTTCCCGGATCGACAGCTCCTACAATGAGCAGTTCTTC.